Shown below are 14 T cell receptor beta chains from a single sample sequenced in a study of blood T cell repertoires in COVID-19. Libraries were prepared by immunoSEQ multiplex PCR; TCRdb keeps only in-frame clonotypes and omits some of them. The data hold 200,000 to 250,000 clones, with roughly 80% observed a single time. The sequenced sample was peripheral blood. These receptors all stem from a woman in her 70s with active or convalescent COVID-19.

Note on this clone: This sample also contains other DNA sequences that code for the same CDR3. The V gene is TRBV6-5, the J gene TRBJ1-1, with D perhaps matching TRBD1 (6 bases). The V gene lost 6 bases and the J gene lost 4 bases, with 12 bases spanning the gap. The germline V gene encodes CDR1 MNHEY and CDR2 SVGAGI. There are 13 residues in the CDR3. The CDR3 here is CASRAQGITEAFF. The CDR3 bases are TGTGCCAGCAGGGCCCAGGGGATCACTGAAGCTTTCTTT.

The rearrangement links TRBV4-3 to TRBJ2-7, with D unclear. V lost 0 bases and J 0 bases, leaving 6 bases between the germline ends. The CDR3 loop spans 14 amino acids. The germline gives CDR1 LGHNA, CDR2 YSLEER. DNA for the CDR3: TGCGCCAGCAGCCAAGACTACGGCTCCTACGAGCAGTACTTC. Translated, it gives CASSQDYGSYEQYF.

This clone was picked up a small number of times. V gene TRBV7-8 combines with J gene TRBJ1-5; 11 bases fit TRBD1. The CDR3 has 15 residues. Per the germline V gene, CDR1 is SGHVS and CDR2 is FQNEAQ. V trimming: 5 bases; J trimming: 6 bases; junction bases outside the gene matches: 6. The CDR3 DNA sequence: TGTGCCAGCAGCCCGGACAGGGGGCAGGTTCAGCCCCAGCATTTT. Translating gives CASSPDRGQVQPQHF.

The chain joins TRBV28 to TRBJ2-7; 8 bases agree with TRBD2. The CDR3 has 16 residues. The germline V gene has CDR1 MDHEN and CDR2 SYDVKM. J was trimmed by 3 bases and V by 4 bases; bases with no gene match: 11. CDR3 nucleotide sequence: TGTGCCAGCAGTTCCCCTTTTAGCGGGGCAAACTACGAGCAGTACTTC. The encoded protein is CASSSPFSGANYEQYF.

The CDR3 bases are TGTGCCAGCACCCCCGCCCAGGGCTACGAGCAGTACTTC. It encodes CASTPAQGYEQYF. V gene TRBV6-2 or TRBV6-3 combines with J gene TRBJ2-7; perhaps TRBD1 as D (5 bases). Trimming took off 7 bases at V and 3 bases at J, with 13 bases between the two ends. Germline values: CDR1 MNHEY, CDR2 SVGEGT. This CDR3 region has 13 residues.

The V and J genes are TRBV6-6 and TRBJ2-5; TRBD2 matches at 11 bases. This CDR3 is 14 amino acids long. Germline CDR1 and CDR2: MNHNY and SVGAGI (reference sequence). The junction had 0 bases not matched to a gene; V was cut back by 5 bases and J by 1 base. The CDR3: CASSGTSGQETQYF. The CDR3 region has the DNA TGTGCCAGCAGTGGGACTAGCGGCCAAGAGACCCAGTACTTC.

The chain joins TRBV29-1 to TRBJ2-1, with 7 nucleotides matching TRBD1. The CDR3 loop spans 12 amino acids. The germline V gene encodes CDR1 SQVTM and CDR2 ANQGSEA. The junction had 7 bases not matched to a gene; V was cut back by 5 bases and J by 9 bases. In nucleotides, the CDR3 is TGCAGCGTTTGGAAGGGGGCGGGTGAGCAGTTCTTC. It translates to CSVWKGAGEQFF.

The count of this clone is one. V and J are TRBV2 and TRBJ1-1, with 7 nucleotides matching TRBD1. CDR1 and CDR2 from the germline V gene are SNHLY and FYNNEI. This CDR3 has 13 amino acids. With 10 bases clipped from V and 5 bases from J, the junction kept 10 bases outside the gene matches. Here the CDR3 reads CATKGGQLTEAFF. CDR3 DNA: TGTGCCACCAAGGGGGGACAGCTAACTGAAGCTTTCTTT.

The chain combines TRBV2 with TRBJ1-1; D possibly corresponds to TRBD1 (5 bases). The CDR3 runs 13 residues. Trimming left V 8 bases short and J 0 bases short, with 10 bases between. Germline V gene lookup returns CDR1 SNHLY and CDR2 FYNNEI. CDR3 in DNA: TGTGCCAGCTTGAAGGACATGAACACTGAAGCTTTCTTT. It codes for CASLKDMNTEAFF.

V gene TRBV5-4 combines with J gene TRBJ2-7; TRBD2 agrees at 7 bases. V gave up 4 bases and J gave up 3 bases; unmatched junction bases: 10. CDR3 length: 15 residues. The germline V gene has CDR1 SGHNT and CDR2 YYREEE (reference sequence). The CDR3: CASSLHGGIIYEQYF. The CDR3 DNA reads as TGTGCCAGCAGCCTCCACGGGGGGATAATCTACGAGCAGTACTTC.

This chain uses TRBV6-5 with TRBJ1-1, with D maybe TRBD1 (6 bases). There are 15 residues in the CDR3. Germline V CDR1 and CDR2: MNHEY, SVGAGI. Trimming removed 7 bases from V and 0 bases from J, with 15 bases in between. The CDR3 nucleotides are TGTGCCAGCACCCCAGCGGACAGATTGAACACTGAAGCTTTCTTT. Translation: CASTPADRLNTEAFF.

CDR3 nucleotide sequence: TGTGCCTGGAGTCATGGGGCGGATTTAACAGATACGCAGTATTTT. Encoded protein: CAWSHGADLTDTQYF. The chain combines TRBV30 with TRBJ2-3; TRBD1 might be the D (5 bases). The CDR3 loop spans 15 amino acids. Germline V gene data show CDR1 as GTSNPN and CDR2 as SVGIG (reference sequence). V was trimmed by 2 bases and J by 3 bases, leaving 15 bases between them.

The V and J genes are TRBV5-1 and TRBJ1-3, with 7 bases identical to TRBD1. V lost 4 bases to trimming and J lost 4 bases; unmatched junction nucleotides: 2. CDR3 size: 13 residues. The germline CDR1 and CDR2 sequences are SGHRS and YFSETQ. CDR3 loop: CASSQGQGNTIYF. The DNA of the CDR3 is TGCGCCAGCAGCCAGGGACAGGGAAACACCATATATTTT. Drawing the rest from reference TRBV5-1 and TRBJ1-3, the complete variable domain is KAGVTQTPRYLIKTRGQQVTLSCSPISGHRSVSWYQQTPGQGLQFLFEYFSETQRNKGNFPGRFSGRQFSNSRSEMNVSTLELGDSALYLCASSQGQGNTIYFGEGSWLTVV.

The table lists this clone with a few counts. The chain carries TRBV7-6 and TRBJ1-5; a possible D gene is TRBD1 (6 bases). Germline lookup yields CDR1 SGHVS and CDR2 FNYEAQ. The length of the CDR3 is 17 residues. The ends were cut back, 5 bases at V and 0 bases at J, with 17 bases in the middle. The CDR3 nucleotides read TGTGCCAGCAGCCCAAGAGGGGGACCCAATAGCAATCAGCCCCAGCATTTT. It translates to CASSPRGGPNSNQPQHF.